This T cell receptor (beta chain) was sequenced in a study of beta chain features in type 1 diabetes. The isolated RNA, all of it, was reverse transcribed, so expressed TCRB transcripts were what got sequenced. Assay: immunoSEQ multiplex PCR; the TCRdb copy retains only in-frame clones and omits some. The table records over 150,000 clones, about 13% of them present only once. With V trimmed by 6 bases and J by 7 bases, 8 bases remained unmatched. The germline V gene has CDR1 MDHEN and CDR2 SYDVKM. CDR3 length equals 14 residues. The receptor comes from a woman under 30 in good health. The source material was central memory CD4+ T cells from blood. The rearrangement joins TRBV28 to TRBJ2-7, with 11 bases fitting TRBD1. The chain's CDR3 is CASSPWTGGGEQYF. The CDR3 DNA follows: TGTGCCAGCAGCCCTTGGACAGGGGGCGGGGAGCAGTACTTC. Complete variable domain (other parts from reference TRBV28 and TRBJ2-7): DVKVTQSSRYLVKRTGEKVFLECVQDMDHENMFWYRQDPGLGLRLIYFSYDVKMKEKGDIPEGYSVSREKKERFSLILESASTNQTSMYLCASSPWTGGGEQYFGPGTRLTVT.